A single sample gave rise to the 6 T cell receptor beta chains below, sequenced in a study of T cells in Graves' hyperthyroidism and ophthalmopathy. Amplified TCR beta CDR3 regions derived from RNA transcripts. During a first-round RT-PCR of the TCR CDR3, the HTBI primer set was used. Each CDR3 protein is one row after TCRdb ran MiXCR on the multiplex PCR reads. The table includes around 600,000 distinct CDR3 sequences, 15% to 18% detected once. The sample consisted of blood. These receptor sequences come from a woman in her twenties or thirties with Graves' hyperthyroidism.

The V call is TRBV3-1, the J call TRBJ1-2; 7 bases fit TRBD1. This CDR3 has 12 amino acids. The germline CDR1 and CDR2 sequences are LGHDT and YNNKEL (reference sequence). After removal of 8 bases from V and 6 bases from J, the junction contained 6 bases not matched to a gene. In DNA, the CDR3 is TGTGCCAGCGGGGCGACAGGGCATGGCTACACCTTC. Translated, it gives CASGATGHGYTF.

This clonotype was recorded a few times. This chain joins TRBV15 and TRBJ2-5; 7 bases line up with TRBD2. CDR3 length: 16 residues. The trim removed 0 bases at V and 2 bases at J, leaving 6 bases unmatched. The germline V gene encodes CDR1 LNHNV and CDR2 YYDKDF (reference sequence). The CDR3 DNA reads TGTGCCACCAGCAGAGATGGGGCTAGCGGACAAGAGACCCAGTACTTC. Encoded protein: CATSRDGASGQETQYF.

In its sample, this clonotype was seen a few times. The chain has TRBV5-1 and TRBJ2-7, with D perhaps matching TRBD1 (6 bases). Germline loops: CDR1 SGHRS, CDR2 YFSETQ. This CDR3 region has 17 residues. V lost 0 bases to trimming and J lost 0 bases, with 16 bases between them. The CDR3 protein is CASSLGAGASFSYEQYF. The CDR3 DNA follows: TGCGCCAGCAGCTTGGGGGCAGGGGCCTCCTTCTCCTACGAGCAGTACTTC.

The table lists this clonotype with a few counts. The chain combines TRBV5-1 with TRBJ2-7; 7 bases are shared with TRBD1. Per the germline V gene, CDR1 is SGHRS and CDR2 is YFSETQ. Losses at the gene ends were 2 bases for V and 1 base for J; bases not matched to a gene: 9. The CDR3 consists of 16 residues. Here the CDR3 DNA reads TGCGCCAGCAGCTTCTCCTCCGACAGGGTTTCCTACGAGCAGTACTTC. It is translated as CASSFSSDRVSYEQYF.

This clonotype has more than one count but fewer than ten. V is TRBV7-3 and J is TRBJ1-3; TRBD1 agrees at 7 bases. The CDR3 is made up of 15 amino acids. With V trimmed by 0 bases and J by 3 bases, 2 bases remained unmatched. CDR1 SGHTA and CDR2 FQGTGA come from the germline V gene. CDR3 loop: CASSLTRGHGNTIYF. The CDR3 DNA follows: TGTGCCAGCAGCTTAACAAGGGGGCATGGAAACACCATATATTTT.

The chain employs TRBV6-1 and TRBJ2-3; a possible D gene is TRBD2 (5 bases). Trimming left V 7 bases short and J 2 bases short, with 16 bases between. The CDR3 spans 15 residues. The germline V gene has CDR1 MNHNS and CDR2 SASEGT. The CDR3 nucleotides are TGTGCCAGCAATGACTCTGCGGGCCACACAGATACGCAGTATTTT. This gives the protein CASNDSAGHTDTQYF.